Presented here are 30 T cell receptor beta chains from one specimen sequenced in a study of cytomegalovirus exposure and HLA in healthy donors. The primer mix had 60 Vbeta and 13 Jbeta primers. The table came from immunoSEQ multiplex PCR; TCRdb's copy has only in-frame clones and leaves some out. Here the sample spans 160,000 or so clones, around 90% being singletons. Sequences were obtained from PBMCs. These receptors all stem from a woman in her twenties or thirties in good health and CMV-seronegative.

The gene calls are TRBV18 and TRBJ2-7; tentative D call: TRBD1 (6 bases). Trimming cost V 4 bases and J 6 bases, with 16 bases left between them. The CDR3 is made up of 14 amino acids. Germline lookup yields CDR1 KGHSH and CDR2 LQKENI. The DNA of the CDR3 is TGTGCCAGCTCACAGAACACAGGGAATCTCGAGCAGTACTTC. It is translated as CASSQNTGNLEQYF. The full variable domain, in which reference TRBV18 and TRBJ2-7 provide the parts outside the CDR3, is NAGVMQNPRHLVRRRGQEARLRCSPMKGHSHVYWYRQLPEEGLKFMVYLQKENIIDESGMPKERFSAEFPKEGPSILRIQQVVRGDSAAYFCASSQNTGNLEQYFGPGTRLTVT.

This sequence joins TRBV30 and TRBJ1-1; possible D gene TRBD1, 5 bases. This CDR3 contains 16 residues. V gave up 3 bases and J gave up 2 bases, with 19 bases separating them. Germline assignment: CDR1 GTSNPN and CDR2 SVGIG (reference sequence). This chain's CDR3 is CAWRKAPGGVNTEAFF. The CDR3 coding sequence is TGTGCCTGGAGAAAGGCCCCTGGAGGGGTCAACACTGAAGCTTTCTTT. The full variable domain, in which reference TRBV30 and TRBJ1-1 provide the parts outside the CDR3, is SQTIHQWPATLVQPVGSPLSLECTVEGTSNPNLYWYRQAAGRGLQLLFYSVGIGQISSEVPQNLSASRPQDRQFILSSKKLLLSDSGFYLCAWRKAPGGVNTEAFFGQGTRLTVV.

This sequence joins TRBV2 and TRBJ2-3, with 11 nucleotides matching TRBD2. Germline assignment: CDR1 SNHLY and CDR2 FYNNEI. The V segment lost 6 bases and the J segment 7 bases; nucleotides outside the gene matches: 9. The CDR3 is 15 amino acids. This CDR3 is CASSGGTSGSYTQYF. DNA of the CDR3: TGTGCCAGCAGCGGAGGGACTAGCGGTTCATATACGCAGTATTTT. The full variable domain, with the rest looked up from reference TRBV2 and TRBJ2-3, is EPEVTQTPSHQVTQMGQEVILRCVPISNHLYFYWYRQILGQKVEFLVSFYNNEISEKSEIFDDQFSVERPDGSNFTLKIRSTKLEDSAMYFCASSGGTSGSYTQYFGPGTRLTVL.

The chain carries TRBV6-5 and TRBJ1-2, with TRBD1 identical over 7 bases. Trimming took 6 bases from V and 2 from J; bases not matched to a gene: 9. There are 15 residues in the CDR3. Germline V CDR1 and CDR2: MNHEY, SVGAGI. The CDR3 protein is CASSSYTGQNYGYTF. In nucleotides, the CDR3 is TGTGCCAGCAGCTCATATACGGGACAGAACTATGGCTACACCTTC.

The chain employs TRBV10-3 and TRBJ1-5; 9 bases agree with TRBD1. Germline V CDR1 and CDR2: ENHRY, SYGVKD. The CDR3 is 14 amino acids. The junction had 5 bases not matched to a gene; V was cut back by 6 bases and J by 5 bases. As DNA, the CDR3 is TGTGCCATCAGCCTACAGGGGGCAGATCAGCCCCAGCATTTT. Its translation: CAISLQGADQPQHF.

This clone was observed once. The chain recombines TRBV5-1 with TRBJ2-2; 8 nucleotides agree with TRBD2. The CDR3 loop spans 15 amino acids. The germline V gene has CDR1 SGHRS and CDR2 YFSETQ. V shed 5 bases, J shed 2 bases, and the junction held 5 bases outside the gene matches. The CDR3 loop reads CASRPGLANTGELFF. DNA of the CDR3: TGCGCCAGCAGACCCGGACTAGCCAACACCGGGGAGCTGTTTTTT.

V usage is TRBV4-1 and J usage is TRBJ1-1; TRBD1 agrees at 7 bases. CDR1 is MGHRA and CDR2 is YSYEKL in the germline V gene. V was clipped by 3 bases and J by 1 base; unmatched bases: 5. The CDR3 consists of 15 residues. CDR3 nucleotide sequence: TGCGCCAGCAGCCAGATACAGGGGAAGAACACTGAAGCTTTCTTT. Encoded protein: CASSQIQGKNTEAFF.

This clone was seen more than once but under ten times. The chain combines TRBV19 with TRBJ1-5, with no clear D. CDR1 is LNHDA, CDR2 SQIVND, per germline (reference sequence). This CDR3 contains 15 residues. V shed 0 bases and J shed 2 bases, with 8 bases lying between them. CDR3 coding DNA: TGTGCCAGTAGTATAGAGGGCCTGGGCAATCAGCCCCAGCATTTT. Its protein product is CASSIEGLGNQPQHF.

The gene calls are TRBV19 and TRBJ2-7; 10 nucleotides match TRBD1. The V gene end was trimmed by 4 bases and the J gene end by 5 bases; junction bases not matched to a gene: 8. The CDR3 is 15 residues long. CDR1 and CDR2 from the germline V gene are LNHDA and SQIVND (reference sequence). The CDR3 nucleotides are TGTGCCAGTAGTACCCGGGACAGGGGTCACGACGAGCAGTACTTC. Translating it yields CASSTRDRGHDEQYF.

The chain has TRBV7-2 and TRBJ1-1, with 7 bases aligning to TRBD1. The length of the CDR3 is 13 residues. Germline loops: CDR1 SGHTA, CDR2 FQGNSA. The junction had 3 bases not matched to a gene; V was cut back by 3 bases and J by 5 bases. DNA for the CDR3: TGTGCCAGCAGCTTGACAGGGCGAACTGAAGCTTTCTTT. As protein: CASSLTGRTEAFF.

V and J are TRBV12-5 and TRBJ1-1; the D gene is possibly TRBD1 (5 bases). V was cut by 1 base and J by 11 bases, with 17 bases left in between. Germline V gene data show CDR1 as LGHNT and CDR2 as FRNRAP. The CDR3 extends over 14 amino acids. CDR3 in DNA: TGTGCTAGTGGTTTGGACGGGACTGCCATCGATGCTTTCTTT. Amino acids: CASGLDGTAIDAFF.

V is TRBV19 and J is TRBJ2-1; 9 bases are shared with TRBD2. V lost 1 base and J lost 5; bases outside the gene matches: 9. This CDR3 spans 17 amino acids. Germline V gene data show CDR1 as LNHDA and CDR2 as SQIVND (reference sequence). The CDR3 nucleotides are TGTGCCAGTAGTATAGGCCCCTTAGCGGGAGCCAACAATGAGCAGTTCTTC. This codes for CASSIGPLAGANNEQFF.

The rearrangement links TRBV6-5 to TRBJ2-4; D remains ambiguous. CDR1 and CDR2 (germline): MNHEY, SVGAGI. The CDR3 contains 16 residues. V gave up 1 base and J gave up 1 base, with 11 bases separating them. CDR3 sequence reads: CASSYLGSGAKNIQYF. Written as DNA, the CDR3 is TGTGCCAGCAGTTACTTGGGCTCTGGGGCCAAAAACATTCAGTACTTC.

The V and J genes are TRBV19 and TRBJ1-4, with D possibly TRBD1 on 6 matching bases. CDR1 is LNHDA and CDR2 is SQIVND in the germline V gene (reference sequence). The V and J ends lost 2 bases and 0 bases respectively, with 13 bases between them. CDR3 length equals 17 residues. The CDR3 nucleotides are TGTGCCAGTAGTATAAACAGGGAGCCCTCAACTAATGAAAAACTGTTTTTT. Its protein is CASSINREPSTNEKLFF.

The chain recombines TRBV10-3 with TRBJ2-2, with 9 nucleotides matching TRBD2. This CDR3 is built from 15 residues. Germline CDR1 ENHRY, CDR2 SYGVKD. With 6 bases clipped from V and 2 bases from J, the junction kept 4 bases outside the gene matches. The CDR3 loop reads CAISSGRTNTGELFF. In nucleotides, the CDR3 is TGTGCCATCAGCAGCGGGAGGACAAACACCGGGGAGCTGTTTTTT.

The rearrangement uses TRBV11-3 and TRBJ2-3, with 7 bases fitting TRBD1. Unmatched junction bases numbered 7, after V lost 5 bases and J lost 2 bases. The CDR3 extends over 15 amino acids. CDR1 is SGHNT, CDR2 YENEEA, per germline. CDR3 loop: CASSHPGTVTDTQYF. The DNA of the CDR3 is TGTGCCAGCAGCCACCCCGGGACAGTCACAGATACGCAGTATTTT.

The chain combines TRBV7-9 with TRBJ2-1, with 10 bases that match TRBD2. V lost 3 bases and J lost 7; bases outside the gene matches: 15. The CDR3 is 18 residues long. Germline CDR1 is SEHNR and CDR2 is FQNEAQ (reference sequence). The CDR3 spells CASSFRRAGGPRWNEQFF. In DNA, the CDR3 is TGTGCCAGCAGCTTTCGCCGAGCGGGGGGGCCGCGTTGGAATGAGCAGTTCTTC. The variable domain in full, completed from reference TRBV7-9 and TRBJ2-1, reads DTGVSQNPRHKITKRGQNVTFRCDPISEHNRLYWYRQTLGQGPEFLTYFQNEAQLEKSRLLSDRFSAERPKGSFSTLEIQRTEQGDSAMYLCASSFRRAGGPRWNEQFFGPGTRLTVL.

V is TRBV7-2 and J is TRBJ2-5; 14 positions match TRBD2. CDR3 length: 17 residues. The V and J ends lost 5 bases and 5 bases, in that order; junction bases with no gene match: 10. Germline assignment: CDR1 SGHTA and CDR2 FQGNSA. CDR3: CASSPMGLAGAGETQYF. The CDR3 DNA follows: TGTGCCAGCAGCCCCATGGGACTAGCGGGGGCCGGGGAGACCCAGTACTTC.

The V and J genes are TRBV27 and TRBJ2-4, with 10 positions matching TRBD1. This CDR3 region has 14 residues. Trimming removed 5 bases from V and 6 bases from J; junction bases left unmatched: 4. Germline-derived CDR1 and CDR2 are MNHEY and SMNVEV (reference sequence). The CDR3 region is CASSPRQGANIQYF. The CDR3 DNA is TGTGCCAGCAGTCCTCGACAGGGGGCAAACATTCAGTACTTC.

V gene TRBV27 combines with J gene TRBJ1-5, with D possibly TRBD1 on 6 matching bases. Trimming pared 7 bases from V and 3 bases from J, leaving 16 bases between. Germline CDR1 reads MNHEY; CDR2 reads SMNVEV (reference sequence). This CDR3 spans 15 amino acids. Here the CDR3 reads CASTPAGVNNQPQHF. In DNA form, the CDR3 reads TGTGCCAGCACCCCCGCAGGGGTGAACAATCAGCCCCAGCATTTT.

The chain is built from TRBV4-3 and TRBJ2-5, with D hard to call. The CDR3 spans 13 residues. V was cut by 4 bases and J by 1 base, with 7 bases left in between. Germline V gene lookup returns CDR1 LGHNA and CDR2 YSLEER. In nucleotides, the CDR3 is TGCGCCAGCAGCCCAAGCCTCCAAGAGACCCAGTACTTC. It codes for CASSPSLQETQYF.

The chain carries TRBV2 and TRBJ2-2; D call uncertain. The CDR3 loop spans 15 amino acids. V lost 3 bases to trimming and J lost 2 bases, with 10 bases between them. The V gene's germline CDR1 is SNHLY and CDR2 FYNNEI. The CDR3 nucleotides are TGTGCCAGCAGTGACGTTACTATCAACACCGGGGAGCTGTTTTTT. Translated: CASSDVTINTGELFF. The whole variable domain, filled in from reference TRBV2 and TRBJ2-2, reads EPEVTQTPSHQVTQMGQEVILRCVPISNHLYFYWYRQILGQKVEFLVSFYNNEISEKSEIFDDQFSVERPDGSNFTLKIRSTKLEDSAMYFCASSDVTINTGELFFGEGSRLTVL.

The J gene is TRBJ2-5, the V gene TRBV10-1, with D possibly being TRBD2 (6 bases). The J call may not be correct, given that the DNA end is closer to TRBJ2-7. The CDR3 extends over 15 amino acids. Germline-derived CDR1 and CDR2 are WNHNN and SYGVQD (reference sequence). The CDR3 nucleotides read TGCGCCAGCAGTGAAGGGACGGGAGCGGCCTACGAGCAGTACTTC. It codes for CASSEGTGAAYEQYF.

This sequence joins TRBV19 and TRBJ1-1, with D maybe TRBD1 (6 bases). Germline loops: CDR1 LNHDA, CDR2 SQIVND (reference sequence). V shed 5 bases and J shed 11 bases, with 24 bases lying between them. The length of the CDR3 is 15 residues. The DNA for the CDR3 is TGTGCCAGTAGTTTCCATTCGGACAGCCGACCGGACGCTTTCTTT. This codes for CASSFHSDSRPDAFF.

J is TRBJ2-2 and V is TRBV7-3, with TRBD2 matching 7 bases. Trimming took 5 bases from V and 5 from J; bases not matched to a gene: 8. The germline CDR1 and CDR2 sequences are SGHTA and FQGTGA. There are 15 residues in the CDR3. Here the CDR3 reads CASSGIAGGTGELFF. The CDR3, as DNA: TGTGCCAGCAGCGGCATAGCGGGCGGAACCGGGGAGCTGTTTTTT.

This chain joins TRBV7-2 and TRBJ2-7; 10 nucleotides agree with TRBD2. CDR3 size: 18 residues. Germline V gene data show CDR1 as SGHTA and CDR2 as FQGNSA. J lost 5 bases, V lost 7 bases, and 20 bases had no gene match. CDR3: CASTLRILRAGGPHEQYF. Here the CDR3 DNA reads TGTGCCAGCACCCTTAGAATCTTGCGAGCGGGAGGGCCCCACGAGCAGTACTTC.

The chain joins TRBV7-9 to TRBJ2-1; TRBD2 matches 10 bases. Germline V gives CDR1 SEHNR, CDR2 FQNEAQ (reference sequence). The CDR3 loop spans 15 amino acids. With 5 bases clipped from V and 7 bases from J, the junction kept 8 bases outside the gene matches. The CDR3 region is CASSHASGGLNEQFF. CDR3 in DNA: TGTGCCAGCAGCCACGCTAGCGGGGGCTTGAATGAGCAGTTCTTC.

This chain connects TRBV19 to TRBJ1-5; possibly TRBD1 for D (6 bases). Germline-derived CDR1 and CDR2 are LNHDA and SQIVND (reference sequence). V was trimmed by 3 bases and J by 0 bases, leaving 12 bases between them. The CDR3 consists of 16 residues. This CDR3 reads CASSIRGTHSNQPQHF. CDR3 DNA: TGTGCCAGTAGTATCAGGGGCACCCATAGCAATCAGCCCCAGCATTTT.

The chain uses TRBV10-2 and TRBJ2-4; TRBD2 aligns across 9 bases. The CDR3 length is 12 residues. The trim removed 8 bases at V and 8 bases at J, leaving 4 bases unmatched. Looked up from germline, CDR1 is WSHSY and CDR2 is SAAADI. The CDR3 DNA follows: TGCGCCAGCGCGGGGGGGCCCGACATTCAGTACTTC. The encoded protein is CASAGGPDIQYF.

The rearrangement uses TRBV12-5 and TRBJ1-5; the match to TRBD1 covers 7 bases. CDR1 is LGHNT, CDR2 FRNRAP, per germline. The CDR3 totals 18 residues. The ends lost 0 bases at V and 0 bases at J; junction bases unmatched: 8. CDR3 in amino acids: CASGLVLGTELSNQPQHF. CDR3 DNA sequence: TGTGCTAGTGGTTTGGTACTCGGGACAGAACTTAGCAATCAGCCCCAGCATTTT.